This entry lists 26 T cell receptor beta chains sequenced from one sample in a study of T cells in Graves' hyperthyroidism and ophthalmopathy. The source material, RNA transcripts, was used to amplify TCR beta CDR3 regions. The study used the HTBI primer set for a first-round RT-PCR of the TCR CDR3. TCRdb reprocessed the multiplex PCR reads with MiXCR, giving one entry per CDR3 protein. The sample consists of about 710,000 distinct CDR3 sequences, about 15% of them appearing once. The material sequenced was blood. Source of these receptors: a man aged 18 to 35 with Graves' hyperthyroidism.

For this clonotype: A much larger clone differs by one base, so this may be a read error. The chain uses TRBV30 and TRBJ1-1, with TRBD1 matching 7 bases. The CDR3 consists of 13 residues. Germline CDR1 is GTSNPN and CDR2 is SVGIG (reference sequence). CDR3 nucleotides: TGTGCCTGGACCAATGACAGGGCGACTGAAGCTCTCTTT. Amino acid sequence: CAWTNDRATEALF. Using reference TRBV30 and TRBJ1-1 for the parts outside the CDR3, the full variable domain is SQTIHQWPATLVQPVGSPLSLECTVEGTSNPNLYWYRQAAGRGLQLLFYSVGIGQISSEVPQNLSASRPQDRQFILSSKKLLLSDSGFYLCAWTNDRATEALFGQGTRLTVV.

The CDR3 reads CATTGDYNSPLHF. The CDR3 DNA reads TGTGCCACAACGGGGGACTATAATTCACCCCTCCACTTT. The chain uses TRBV2 and TRBJ1-6, with D maybe TRBD1 (5 bases). The CDR3 runs 13 residues. The ends were cut back, 10 bases at V and 3 bases at J, with 10 bases in the middle. The germline V gene encodes CDR1 SNHLY and CDR2 FYNNEI. Full variable domain (rest looked up from reference TRBV2 and TRBJ1-6): EPEVTQTPSHQVTQMGQEVILRCVPISNHLYFYWYRQILGQKVEFLVSFYNNEISEKSEIFDDQFSVERPDGSNFTLKIRSTKLEDSAMYFCATTGDYNSPLHFGNGTRLTVT.

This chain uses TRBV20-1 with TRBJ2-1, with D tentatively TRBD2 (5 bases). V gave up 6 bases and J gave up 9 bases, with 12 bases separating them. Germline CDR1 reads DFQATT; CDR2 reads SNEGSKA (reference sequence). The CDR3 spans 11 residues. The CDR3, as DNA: TGCAGTGCCTCACTAGAACCTGAGCAGTTCTTC. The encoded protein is CSASLEPEQFF.

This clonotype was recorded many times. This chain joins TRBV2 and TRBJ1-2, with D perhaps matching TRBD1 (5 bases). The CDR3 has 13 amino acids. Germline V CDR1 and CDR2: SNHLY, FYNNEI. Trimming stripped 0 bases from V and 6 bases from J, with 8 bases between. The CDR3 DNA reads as TGTGCCAGCAGTGAAGCAGGGACGAATGGCTACACCTTC. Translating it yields CASSEAGTNGYTF. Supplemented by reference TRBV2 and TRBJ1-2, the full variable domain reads EPEVTQTPSHQVTQMGQEVILRCVPISNHLYFYWYRQILGQKVEFLVSFYNNEISEKSEIFDDQFSVERPDGSNFTLKIRSTKLEDSAMYFCASSEAGTNGYTFGSGTRLTVV.

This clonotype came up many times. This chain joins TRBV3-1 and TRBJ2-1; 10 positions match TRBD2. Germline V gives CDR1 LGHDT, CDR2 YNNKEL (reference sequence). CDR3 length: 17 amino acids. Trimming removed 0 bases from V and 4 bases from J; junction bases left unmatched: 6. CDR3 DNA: TGTGCCAGCAGCCAAGATCGGGCTAGCGGGAGTTACAATGAGCAGTTCTTC. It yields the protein CASSQDRASGSYNEQFF.

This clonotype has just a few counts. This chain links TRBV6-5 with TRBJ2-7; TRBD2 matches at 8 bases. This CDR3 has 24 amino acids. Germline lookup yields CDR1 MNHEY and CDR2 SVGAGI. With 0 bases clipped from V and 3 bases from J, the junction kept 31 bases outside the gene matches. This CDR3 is CASSYSRPTSASPNRPQSSYEQYF. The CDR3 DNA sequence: TGTGCCAGCAGTTACTCGAGACCGACTAGCGCCTCCCCAAATCGCCCGCAATCTAGCTACGAGCAGTACTTC.

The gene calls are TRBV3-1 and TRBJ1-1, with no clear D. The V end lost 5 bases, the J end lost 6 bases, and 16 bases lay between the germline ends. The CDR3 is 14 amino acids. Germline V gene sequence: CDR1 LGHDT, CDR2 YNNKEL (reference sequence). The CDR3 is CASSVVEGGAEAFF. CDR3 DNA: TGTGCCAGCAGCGTAGTCGAGGGTGGGGCTGAAGCTTTCTTT.

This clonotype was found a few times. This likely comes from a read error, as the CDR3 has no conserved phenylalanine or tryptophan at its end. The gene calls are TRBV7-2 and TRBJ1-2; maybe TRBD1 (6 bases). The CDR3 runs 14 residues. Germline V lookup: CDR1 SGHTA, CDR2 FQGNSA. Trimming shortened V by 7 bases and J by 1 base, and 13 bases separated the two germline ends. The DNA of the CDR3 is TGTGCCAGCACCCAGACAGGTTATAACTATGGCTACACCCTC. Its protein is CASTQTGYNYGYTL.

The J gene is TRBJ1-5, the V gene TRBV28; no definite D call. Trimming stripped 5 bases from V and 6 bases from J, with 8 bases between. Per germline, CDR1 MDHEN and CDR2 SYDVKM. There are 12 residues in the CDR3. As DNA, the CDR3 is TGTGCCAGCAGTCGGATTCCTCAGCCCCAGCATTTT. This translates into CASSRIPQPQHF.

As DNA, the CDR3 is TGTGCCAGTAGTAGTGGGACAGGCCTGTACAATGAGCAGTTCTTC. It specifies CASSSGTGLYNEQFF. V gene TRBV19 combines with J gene TRBJ2-1; 8 bases match TRBD1. The CDR3 totals 15 residues. With V trimmed by 4 bases and J by 4 bases, 6 bases remained unmatched. The germline V gene encodes CDR1 LNHDA and CDR2 SQIVND (reference sequence).

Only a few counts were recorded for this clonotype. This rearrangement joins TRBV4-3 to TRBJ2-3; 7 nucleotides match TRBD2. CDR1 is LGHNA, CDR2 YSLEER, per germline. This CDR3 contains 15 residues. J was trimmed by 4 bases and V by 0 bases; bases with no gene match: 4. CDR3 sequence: CASSQDRREPDTQYF. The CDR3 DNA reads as TGCGCCAGCAGCCAAGATAGGCGGGAGCCAGATACGCAGTATTTT.

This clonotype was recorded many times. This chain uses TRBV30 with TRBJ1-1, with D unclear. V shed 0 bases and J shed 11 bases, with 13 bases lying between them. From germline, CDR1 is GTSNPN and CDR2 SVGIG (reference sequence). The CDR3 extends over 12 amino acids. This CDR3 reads CAWSVGSPWAFF. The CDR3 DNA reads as TGTGCCTGGAGTGTGGGATCCCCCTGGGCTTTCTTT.

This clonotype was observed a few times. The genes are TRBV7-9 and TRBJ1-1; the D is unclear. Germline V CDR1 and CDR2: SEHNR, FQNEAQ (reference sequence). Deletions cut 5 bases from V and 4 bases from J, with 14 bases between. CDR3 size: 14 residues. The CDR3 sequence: CASSETITSTEAFF. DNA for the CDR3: TGTGCCAGCAGCGAGACTATAACGTCCACTGAAGCTTTCTTT.

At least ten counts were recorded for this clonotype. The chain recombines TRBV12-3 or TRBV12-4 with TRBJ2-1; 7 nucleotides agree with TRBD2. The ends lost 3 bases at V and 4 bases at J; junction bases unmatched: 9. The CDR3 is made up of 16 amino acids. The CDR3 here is CASSLGAGDVYNEQFF. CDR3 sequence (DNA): TGTGCCAGCAGTTTGGGCGCGGGAGATGTGTACAATGAGCAGTTCTTC.

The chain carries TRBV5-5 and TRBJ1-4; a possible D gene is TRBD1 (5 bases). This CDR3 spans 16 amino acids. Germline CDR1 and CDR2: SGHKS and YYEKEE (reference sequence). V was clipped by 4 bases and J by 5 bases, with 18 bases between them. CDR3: CASSNTKGVANEKLFF. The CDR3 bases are TGTGCCAGCAGCAATACAAAAGGGGTAGCGAATGAAAAACTGTTTTTT.

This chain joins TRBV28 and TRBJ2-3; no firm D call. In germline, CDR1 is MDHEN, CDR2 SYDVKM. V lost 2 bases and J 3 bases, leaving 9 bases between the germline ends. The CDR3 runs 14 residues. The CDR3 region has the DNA TGTGCCAGCAGTTTAACACGCCTAACAGATACGCAGTATTTT. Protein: CASSLTRLTDTQYF.

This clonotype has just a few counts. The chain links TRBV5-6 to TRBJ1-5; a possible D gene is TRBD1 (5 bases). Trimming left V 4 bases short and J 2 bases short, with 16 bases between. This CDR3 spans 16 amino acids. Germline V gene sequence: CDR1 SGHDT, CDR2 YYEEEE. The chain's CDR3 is CASSAARLGGNQPQHF. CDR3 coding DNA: TGTGCCAGCAGCGCTGCCCGCCTAGGGGGCAATCAGCCCCAGCATTTT.

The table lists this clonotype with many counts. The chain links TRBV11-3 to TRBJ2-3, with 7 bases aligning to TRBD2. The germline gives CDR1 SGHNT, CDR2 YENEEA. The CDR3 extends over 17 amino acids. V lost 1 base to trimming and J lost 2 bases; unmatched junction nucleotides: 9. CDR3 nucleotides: TGTGCCAGCAGCTTAGGTCCCATGGGGACTAACACAGATACGCAGTATTTT. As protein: CASSLGPMGTNTDTQYF.

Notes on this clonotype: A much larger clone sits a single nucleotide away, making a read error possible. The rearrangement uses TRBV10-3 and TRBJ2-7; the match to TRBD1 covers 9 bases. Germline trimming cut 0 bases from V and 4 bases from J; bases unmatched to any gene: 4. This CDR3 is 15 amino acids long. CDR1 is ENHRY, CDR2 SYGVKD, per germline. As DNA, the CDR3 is TGTGCCATCAGTGAGTCCCGACAGGGGGAATACGAGCAGTACTTC. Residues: CAISESRQGEYEQYF.

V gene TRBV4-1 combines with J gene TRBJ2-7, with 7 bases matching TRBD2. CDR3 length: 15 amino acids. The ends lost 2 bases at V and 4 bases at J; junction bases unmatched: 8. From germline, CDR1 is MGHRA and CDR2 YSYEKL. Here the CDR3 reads CASSQPAGAGYEQYF. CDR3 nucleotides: TGCGCCAGCAGCCAACCTGCGGGAGCAGGGTACGAGCAGTACTTC.

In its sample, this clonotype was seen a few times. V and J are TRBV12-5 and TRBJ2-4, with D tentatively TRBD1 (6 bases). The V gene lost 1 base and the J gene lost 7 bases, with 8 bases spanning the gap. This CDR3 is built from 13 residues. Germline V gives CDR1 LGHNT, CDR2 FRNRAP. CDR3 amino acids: CASGLGQVNIQYF. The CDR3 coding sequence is TGTGCTAGTGGTTTGGGACAGGTCAACATTCAGTACTTC. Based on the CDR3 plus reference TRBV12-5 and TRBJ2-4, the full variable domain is DARVTQTPRHKVTEMGQEVTMRCQPILGHNTVFWYRQTMMQGLELLAYFRNRAPLDDSGMPKDRFSAEMPDATLATLKIQPSEPRDSAVYFCASGLGQVNIQYFGAGTRLSVL.

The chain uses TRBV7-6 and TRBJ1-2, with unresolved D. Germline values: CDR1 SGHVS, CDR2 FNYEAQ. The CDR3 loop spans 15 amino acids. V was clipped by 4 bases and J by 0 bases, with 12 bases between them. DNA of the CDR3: TGTGCCAGCAGCTCTGCCGGGCCGACTAACTATGGCTACACCTTC. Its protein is CASSSAGPTNYGYTF.

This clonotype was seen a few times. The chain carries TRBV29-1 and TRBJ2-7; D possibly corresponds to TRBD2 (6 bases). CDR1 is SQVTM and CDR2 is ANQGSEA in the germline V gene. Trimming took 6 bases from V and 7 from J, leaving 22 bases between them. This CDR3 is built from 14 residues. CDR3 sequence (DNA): TGCAGCGTCAAGGCCGGGTCGGGAGTATTGGAGCAGTACTTC. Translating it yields CSVKAGSGVLEQYF.

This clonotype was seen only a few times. The CDR3 loop is CASMVPGQGHEQYF. Here the CDR3 DNA reads TGTGCCAGCATGGTGCCGGGACAGGGCCACGAGCAGTACTTC. The chain carries TRBV2 and TRBJ2-7, with TRBD1 identical over 9 bases. The CDR3 contains 14 residues. V dropped 7 bases and J dropped 5; count of bases not matched to a gene: 9. CDR1 is SNHLY and CDR2 is FYNNEI in the germline V gene.

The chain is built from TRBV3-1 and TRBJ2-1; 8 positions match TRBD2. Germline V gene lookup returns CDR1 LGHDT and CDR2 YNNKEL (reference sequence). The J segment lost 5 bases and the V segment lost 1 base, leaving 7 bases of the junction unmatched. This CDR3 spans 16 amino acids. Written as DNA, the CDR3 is TGTGCCAGCAGCCAAGGGGTGAGCGGGGGCAACAATGAGCAGTTCTTC. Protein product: CASSQGVSGGNNEQFF.

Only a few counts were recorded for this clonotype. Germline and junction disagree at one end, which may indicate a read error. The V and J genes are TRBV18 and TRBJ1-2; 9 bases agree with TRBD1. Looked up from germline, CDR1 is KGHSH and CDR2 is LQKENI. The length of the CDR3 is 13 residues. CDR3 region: CASSEGQGDGHTF. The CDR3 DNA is TGTGCCAGCTCCGAGGGACAGGGTGATGGCCACACCTTC.